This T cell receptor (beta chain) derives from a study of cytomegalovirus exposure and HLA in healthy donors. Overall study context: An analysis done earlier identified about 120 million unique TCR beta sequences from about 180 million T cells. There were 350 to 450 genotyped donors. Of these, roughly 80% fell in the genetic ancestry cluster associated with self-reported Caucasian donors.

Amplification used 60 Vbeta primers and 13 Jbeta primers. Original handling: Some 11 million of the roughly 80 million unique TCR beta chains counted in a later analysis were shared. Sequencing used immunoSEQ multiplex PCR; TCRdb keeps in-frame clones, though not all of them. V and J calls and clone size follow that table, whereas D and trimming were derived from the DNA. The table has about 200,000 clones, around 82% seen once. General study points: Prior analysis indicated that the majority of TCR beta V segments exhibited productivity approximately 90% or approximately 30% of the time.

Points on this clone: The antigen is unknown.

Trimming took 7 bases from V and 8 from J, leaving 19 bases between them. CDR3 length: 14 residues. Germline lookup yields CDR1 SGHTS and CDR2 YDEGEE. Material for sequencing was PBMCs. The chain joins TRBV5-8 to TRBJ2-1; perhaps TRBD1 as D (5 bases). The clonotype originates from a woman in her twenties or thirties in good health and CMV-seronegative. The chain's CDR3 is CASATWGLRDEQFF. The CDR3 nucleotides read TGTGCCAGCGCCACCTGGGGCCTCCGCGATGAGCAGTTCTTC. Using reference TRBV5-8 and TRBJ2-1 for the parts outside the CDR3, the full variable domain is EAGVTQSPTHLIKTRGQQATLRCSPISGHTSVYWYQQALGLGLQFLLWYDEGEERNRGNFPPRFSGRQFPNYSSELNVNALELEDSALYLCASATWGLRDEQFFGPGTRLTVL.